This TCR beta chain was captured in a study of patients and donors after allogeneic stem cell transplantation. This clonotype showed up just a few times. TCRdb independently ran MiXCR on the RT-PCR reads; one entry per CDR3 protein. The table records fewer than 500,000 distinct CDR3 sequences, 16% of them present only once. Germline CDR1 reads MNHEY; CDR2 reads SVGAGI. V lost 4 bases to trimming and J lost 7 bases, with 14 bases between them. The CDR3 is made up of 14 amino acids. The source of this sequence is a human donor who was either an allogeneic HSCT recipient or a stem cell or donor lymphocyte infusion donor (not recorded which). It is not recorded whose cells these are; they may come from a transplant donor. Sequencing was performed on blood, either unsorted or a sorted T cell fraction (not recorded which). The chain couples TRBV6-5 to TRBJ2-1; D is perhaps TRBD1 or TRBD2 (7 bases each). CDR3 protein: CASSFTRGGNEQFF. CDR3 nucleotide sequence: TGTGCCAGCAGTTTCACCAGGGGGGGGAATGAGCAGTTCTTC.